Listed below are T cell receptor beta chains from one sample, sequenced in a study of T-cell memory formation after mild COVID-19. MiXCR, applied by TCRdb to the 5' RACE reads, yields one record per CDR3 protein. Among roughly 610,000 distinct CDR3 sequences listed, 17% were seen once. Sequencing used PBMCs or a T cell subset sorted from them (not recorded which). These receptors were taken from an adult woman who had mild COVID-19 (a few samples of this study predate the infection). Cell type and time point are not known. Each CDR3 is given with its conserved first and last residue. The D gene is left open where the match is weak. Some rows mark clone size as missing; the rest say once, few, many or name a class of expanded clone.

TRBJ2-5 | TRBV3-1 | NA | NA | CASSLIQGGIKETQYF | TGTGCCAGCAGCCTAATCCAGGGGGGGATAAAAGAGACCCAGTACTTC
TRBJ1-5 | TRBV30 | NA | NA | CAWSGSSHYQPQHF | TGTGCCTGGAGTGGGTCCTCACATTATCAGCCCCAGCATTTT
TRBJ1-4 | TRBV30 | NA | few | CAWSASRGEKLFF | TGTGCCTGGAGTGCCTCCCGCGGGGAAAAACTGTTTTTT
TRBJ2-1 | TRBV7-3 | TRBD2 | few | CASSFTGTSEVYEQFF | TGTGCCAGCAGCTTTACCGGGACTAGCGAAGTGTATGAGCAGTTCTTC
TRBJ2-5 | TRBV11-2 | TRBD1 | few | CASSLTGSRQETQYF | TGTGCCAGCAGTCTGACAGGGAGTAGACAAGAGACCCAGTACTTC
TRBJ1-1 | TRBV18 | NA | NA | CASSPSSYRIRTAEAFF | TGTGCCAGCTCACCCAGCTCTTATCGTATAAGGACGGCTGAAGCTTTCTTT
TRBJ1-6 | TRBV5-1 | NA | few | CASSSSDRSSYNSPLHF | TGCGCCAGCAGCTCCTCTGATAGGAGCTCCTATAATTCACCCCTCCACTTT
TRBJ1-6 | TRBV5-8 | NA | NA | CASSSAGISYNSPLHF | TGTGCCAGCAGTTCGGCCGGAATCTCCTATAATTCACCCCTCCACTTT
TRBJ2-1 | TRBV9 | TRBD2 | NA | CASSAIGTSGYNEQFF | TGTGCCAGCAGCGCCATTGGGACTAGCGGATACAATGAGCAGTTCTTC
TRBJ2-7 | TRBV12-3/TRBV12-4 | NA | NA | CASSLVEGGEQYF | TGTGCCAGCAGTTTAGTGGAGGGAGGAGAGCAGTACTTC
TRBJ2-5 | TRBV3-1 | NA | NA | CASSLLGQGETQYF | TGTGCCAGCAGCCTATTAGGACAAGGGGAGACCCAGTACTTC
TRBJ1-1 | TRBV27 | NA | NA | CASSWSGNTEAFF | TGTGCCAGCAGTTGGTCGGGGAACACTGAAGCTTTCTTT
TRBJ2-2 | TRBV21-1 | NA | NA | CATLLHPNTGELFF | TGTGCCACCCTGTTGCACCCGAACACCGGGGAGCTGTTTTTT
TRBJ2-3 | TRBV5-1 | NA | NA | CASAFNGGEGTDTQYF | TGCGCCAGCGCTTTTAACGGCGGGGAAGGCACAGATACGCAGTATTTT
TRBJ1-2 | TRBV7-9 | TRBD1 | NA | CASSLVRRDRRVHGYTF | TGTGCCAGCAGCTTGGTCCGGAGGGACAGGCGGGTACATGGCTACACCTTC
TRBJ2-1 | TRBV14 | TRBD2 | few | CASSQAVGRDVYNEQFF | TGTGCCAGCAGCCAAGCAGTAGGGAGGGACGTCTACAATGAGCAGTTCTTC
TRBJ2-7 | TRBV12-3/TRBV12-4 | TRBD2 | few | CASSLGLAGVSSYEQYF | TGTGCCAGCAGCCTAGGACTAGCGGGAGTTTCCTCCTACGAGCAGTACTTC
TRBJ1-1 | TRBV30 | NA | NA | CAWTPPGHKEAFF | TGTGCCTGGACCCCACCGGGACACAAAGAAGCTTTCTTT
TRBJ1-1 | TRBV4-1 | TRBD1 | few | CASSQGQGVPEAFF | TGCGCCAGCAGCCAGGGACAGGGGGTCCCTGAAGCTTTCTTT
TRBJ1-1 | TRBV5-6 | NA | few | CASSLARPNTEAFF | TGTGCCAGCAGCTTGGCCAGACCGAACACTGAAGCTTTCTTT
TRBJ2-3 | TRBV23-1 | NA | few | CARGPVKGSTDTQYF | TGCGCCAGGGGACCGGTGAAGGGAAGCACAGATACGCAGTATTTT
TRBJ2-1 | TRBV2 | TRBD1 | many | CASSRQGTEQFF | TGTGCCAGCAGTCGACAGGGGACTGAGCAGTTCTTC
TRBJ1-2 | TRBV5-4 | NA | few | CASSSGDVRGYTF | TGTGCCAGCAGCTCTGGGGATGTTCGTGGCTACACCTTC
TRBJ2-1 | TRBV10-3 | NA | NA | CAISESTRAGGNNEQFF | TGTGCCATCAGTGAGTCGACTCGGGCAGGGGGGAACAATGAGCAGTTCTTC
TRBJ2-1 | TRBV4-3 | TRBD2 | many | CASSQDNASGRVNEQFF | TGCGCCAGCAGCCAAGATAACGCTAGCGGGAGGGTAAATGAGCAGTTCTTC
TRBJ1-2 | TRBV20-1 | TRBD1 | few | CVSGGNYGYTF | TGCGTTTCAGGGGGTAACTATGGCTACACCTTC
TRBJ2-5 | TRBV7-9 | TRBD2 | few | CAARKGTSGNQETQYF | TGTGCCGCCAGGAAAGGGACTAGCGGAAACCAAGAGACCCAGTACTTC
TRBJ1-1 | TRBV7-2 | NA | NA | CASSKSGGNTEAFF | TGTGCCAGCAGCAAATCGGGGGGGAACACTGAAGCTTTCTTT
TRBJ2-3 | TRBV7-3 | NA | few | CASSVSTSTDTQYF | TGTGCCAGCAGCGTTAGTACTAGCACAGATACGCAGTATTTT